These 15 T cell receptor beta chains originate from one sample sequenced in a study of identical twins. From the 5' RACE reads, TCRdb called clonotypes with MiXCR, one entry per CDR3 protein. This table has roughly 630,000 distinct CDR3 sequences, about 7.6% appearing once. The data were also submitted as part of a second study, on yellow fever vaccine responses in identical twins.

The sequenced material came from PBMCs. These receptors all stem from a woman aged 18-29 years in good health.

CDR3 residues: CAISGDRGHTF. Written as DNA, the CDR3 is TGTGCCATCAGTGGGGACAGGGGGCACACCTTC. The chain joins TRBV10-3 to TRBJ1-2; TRBD1 aligns across 12 bases. The CDR3 is made up of 11 amino acids. J gave up 12 bases and V 4 bases, and 0 bases lay outside the gene matches. The V gene's germline CDR1 is ENHRY and CDR2 SYGVKD.

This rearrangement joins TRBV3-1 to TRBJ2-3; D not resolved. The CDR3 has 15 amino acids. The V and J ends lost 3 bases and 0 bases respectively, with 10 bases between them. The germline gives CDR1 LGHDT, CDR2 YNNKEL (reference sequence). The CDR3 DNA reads TGTGCCAGCAGCCATCGGACCGGTAGCACAGATACGCAGTATTTT. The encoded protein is CASSHRTGSTDTQYF.

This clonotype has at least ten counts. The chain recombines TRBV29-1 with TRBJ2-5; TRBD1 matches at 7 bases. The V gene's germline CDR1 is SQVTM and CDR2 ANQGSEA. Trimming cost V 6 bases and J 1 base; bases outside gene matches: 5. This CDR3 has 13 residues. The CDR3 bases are TGCAGCGTAAACAGGGGAAGCCAAGAGACCCAGTACTTC. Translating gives CSVNRGSQETQYF.

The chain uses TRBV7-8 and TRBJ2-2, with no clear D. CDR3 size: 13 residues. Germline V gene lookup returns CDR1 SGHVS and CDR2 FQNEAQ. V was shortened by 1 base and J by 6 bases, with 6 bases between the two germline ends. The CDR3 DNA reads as TGTGCCAGCAGCTTAGTCTTCCCCGGGGAGCTGTTTTTT. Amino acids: CASSLVFPGELFF.

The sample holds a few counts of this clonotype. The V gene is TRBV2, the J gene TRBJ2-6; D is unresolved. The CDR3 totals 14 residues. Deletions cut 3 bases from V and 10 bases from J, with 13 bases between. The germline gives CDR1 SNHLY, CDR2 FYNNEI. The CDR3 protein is CASSESVLGNVLTF. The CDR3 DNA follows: TGTGCCAGCAGTGAGTCCGTTCTGGGAAACGTCCTGACTTTC.

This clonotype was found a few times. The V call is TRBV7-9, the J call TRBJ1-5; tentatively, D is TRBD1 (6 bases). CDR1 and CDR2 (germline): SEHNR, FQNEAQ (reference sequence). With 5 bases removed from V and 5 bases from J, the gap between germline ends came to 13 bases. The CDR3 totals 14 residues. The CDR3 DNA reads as TGTGCCAGCAGCGCGGGGGACATTTATCAGCCCCAGCATTTT. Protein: CASSAGDIYQPQHF.

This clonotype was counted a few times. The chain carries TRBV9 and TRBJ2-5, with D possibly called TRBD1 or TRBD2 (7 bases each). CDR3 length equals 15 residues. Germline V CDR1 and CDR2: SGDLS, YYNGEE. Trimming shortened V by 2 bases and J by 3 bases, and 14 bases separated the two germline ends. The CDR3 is CASSVVGGTEETQYF. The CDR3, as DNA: TGTGCCAGCAGCGTTGTCGGGGGGACAGAAGAGACCCAGTACTTC.

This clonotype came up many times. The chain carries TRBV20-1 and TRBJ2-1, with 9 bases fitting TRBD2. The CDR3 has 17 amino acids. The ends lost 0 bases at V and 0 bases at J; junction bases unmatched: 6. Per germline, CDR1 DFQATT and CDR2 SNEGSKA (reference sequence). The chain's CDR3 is CSARDSDSGSSYNEQFF. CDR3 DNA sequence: TGCAGTGCTAGAGATTCGGATAGCGGGAGCTCCTACAATGAGCAGTTCTTC.

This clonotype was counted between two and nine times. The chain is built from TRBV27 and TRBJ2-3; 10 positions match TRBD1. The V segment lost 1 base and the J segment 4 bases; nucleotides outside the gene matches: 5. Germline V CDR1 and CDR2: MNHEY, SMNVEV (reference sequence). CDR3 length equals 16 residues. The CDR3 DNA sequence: TGTGCCAGCAGTTTATTCGGGGACAGGGGCCCAGATACGCAGTATTTT. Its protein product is CASSLFGDRGPDTQYF.

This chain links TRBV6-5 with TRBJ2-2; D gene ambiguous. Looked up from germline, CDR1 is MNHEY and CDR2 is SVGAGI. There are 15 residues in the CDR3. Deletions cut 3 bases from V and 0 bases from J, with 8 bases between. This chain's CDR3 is CASSYLGTNTGELFF. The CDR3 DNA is TGTGCCAGCAGTTATTTGGGAACGAACACCGGGGAGCTGTTTTTT.

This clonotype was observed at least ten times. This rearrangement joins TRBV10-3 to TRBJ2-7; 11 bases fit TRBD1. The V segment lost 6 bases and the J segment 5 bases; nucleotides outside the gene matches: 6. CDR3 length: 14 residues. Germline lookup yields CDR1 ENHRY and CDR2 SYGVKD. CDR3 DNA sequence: TGTGCCATCAGGGACAGGGGGCCAGAAGACGAGCAGTACTTC. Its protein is CAIRDRGPEDEQYF.

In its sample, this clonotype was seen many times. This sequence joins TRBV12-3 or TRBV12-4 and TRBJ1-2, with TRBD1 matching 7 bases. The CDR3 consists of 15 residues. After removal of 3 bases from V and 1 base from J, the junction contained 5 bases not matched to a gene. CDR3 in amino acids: CASSFGTVFNYGYTF. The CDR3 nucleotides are TGTGCCAGCAGTTTCGGGACAGTGTTTAACTATGGCTACACCTTC.

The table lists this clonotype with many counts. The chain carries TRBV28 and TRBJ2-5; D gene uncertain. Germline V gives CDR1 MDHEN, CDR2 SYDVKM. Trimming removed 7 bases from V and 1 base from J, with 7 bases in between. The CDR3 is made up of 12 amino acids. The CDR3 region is CASNDFQETQYF. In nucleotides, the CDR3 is TGTGCCAGCAATGACTTCCAAGAGACCCAGTACTTC.

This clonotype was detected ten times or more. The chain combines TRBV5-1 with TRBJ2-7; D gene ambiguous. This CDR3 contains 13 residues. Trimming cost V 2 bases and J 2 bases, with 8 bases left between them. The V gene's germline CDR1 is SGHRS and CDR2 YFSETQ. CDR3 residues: CASSLVLPYEQYF. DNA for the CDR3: TGCGCCAGCAGCTTAGTACTCCCCTACGAGCAGTACTTC.

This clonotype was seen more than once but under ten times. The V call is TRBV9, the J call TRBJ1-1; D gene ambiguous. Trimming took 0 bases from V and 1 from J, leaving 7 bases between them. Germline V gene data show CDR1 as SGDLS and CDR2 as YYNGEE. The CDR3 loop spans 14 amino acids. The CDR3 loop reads CASSVEAGNTEAFF. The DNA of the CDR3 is TGTGCCAGCAGCGTAGAGGCAGGGAACACTGAAGCTTTCTTT.